The rows below give T cell receptor beta chains drawn from one sample of a study of CD8+CD57+ T cells in acquired aplastic anemia. TCRdb passed the reads through MiXCR, listing each CDR3 protein once. Seen here are about 210,000 distinct CDR3 sequences, approximately 35% observed once, and the top ten hold 1% to 1.3%. What was sequenced was sorted CD4+, CD8+, or CD8+CD57+ T cells (not recorded which) from PBMCs. These receptors came from a human donor in good health, serving as a control. Both conserved end residues are part of each CDR3. Size is stated for part of the rows, as once, few or many counts, or as a class when the clone is expanded.

clone_size,j_call,v_call,cdr3_aa
few,TRBJ2-7,TRBV5-1,CASSLNIGSNFYERYF
many,TRBJ2-7,TRBV12-3/TRBV12-4,CASSLAHAGRYF
many,TRBJ2-3,TRBV11-2,CASSSGLAADTQYF
-,TRBJ2-1,TRBV5-4,CASRSGLAGGYNEQFF
many,TRBJ1-6,TRBV4-1,CASSHATGNLGYSPLHF
many,TRBJ2-1,TRBV20-1,CSVKRGANEQFF
few,TRBJ2-3,TRBV3-1,CASRRTGSDEDTQYF
once,TRBJ2-5,TRBV3-1,CASRQGLAGAETQYF
-,TRBJ1-2,TRBV2,CASRKEGYFNYGYTF
many,TRBJ2-3,TRBV7-2,CASSQTRTDTQYF
once,TRBJ1-5,TRBV20-1,CSAEGVGNQPQHF
few,TRBJ1-2,TRBV27,CASRPLPGTGDRGYTF
-,TRBJ1-5,TRBV4-1,CASSRGQWSNQPQHF
few,TRBJ1-1,TRBV4-1,CASSLRTGGITEAFF
-,TRBJ2-5,TRBV7-3,CASSSGPGETQYF
-,TRBJ2-5,TRBV30,CAWSVGRETQYF
many,TRBJ1-5,TRBV5-6,CASSLLGQGNQPQHF
many,TRBJ1-1,TRBV5-5,CASSLDGRGAFF
many,TRBJ1-2,TRBV3-1,CASSQGQGGYTF
-,TRBJ1-1,TRBV6-2/TRBV6-3,CAGKHWNTEAFF
-,TRBJ1-5,TRBV4-1,CASSQVRGGLDQPQHF
many,TRBJ2-7,TRBV5-1,CASSLEVTSYEQYF
-,TRBJ2-1,TRBV5-1,CASSLTLDYNEQFF
many,TRBJ2-7,TRBV12-3/TRBV12-4,CASSLVWDTFYEQYF
-,TRBJ2-7,TRBV24-1,CATSDTVSGNEQYF
-,TRBJ2-2,TRBV19,CASSITLGTGELFF
few,TRBJ2-5,TRBV5-4,CASSLVAEQETQYF
few,TRBJ2-5,TRBV12-3/TRBV12-4,CASSFGAGGFRRETQYF
many,TRBJ2-7,TRBV12-3/TRBV12-4,CASTQVLGYEQYF
-,TRBJ1-6,TRBV14,CASSQDFPTRQGTNSPLHF
-,TRBJ1-3,TRBV14,CASSRRGFSGNTIYF
few,TRBJ2-1,TRBV4-2,CASSQGGTGGAYNEQFF
many,TRBJ2-3,TRBV9,CASSVVADTQYF
many,TRBJ2-3,TRBV20-1,CSARDPGPTDTQYF
-,TRBJ1-2,TRBV18,CASSPVLGPGDANYGYTF